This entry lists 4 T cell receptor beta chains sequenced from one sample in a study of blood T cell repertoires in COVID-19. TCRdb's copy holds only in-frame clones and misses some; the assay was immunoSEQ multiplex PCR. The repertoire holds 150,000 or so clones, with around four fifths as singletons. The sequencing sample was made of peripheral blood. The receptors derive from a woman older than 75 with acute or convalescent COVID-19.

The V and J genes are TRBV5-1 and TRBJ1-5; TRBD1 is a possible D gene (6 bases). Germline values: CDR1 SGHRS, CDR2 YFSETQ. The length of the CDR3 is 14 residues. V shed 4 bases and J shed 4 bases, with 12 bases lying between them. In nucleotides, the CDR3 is TGCGCCAGCAGCCCCGAGGGGGTGAATCAGCCCCAGCATTTT. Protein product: CASSPEGVNQPQHF.

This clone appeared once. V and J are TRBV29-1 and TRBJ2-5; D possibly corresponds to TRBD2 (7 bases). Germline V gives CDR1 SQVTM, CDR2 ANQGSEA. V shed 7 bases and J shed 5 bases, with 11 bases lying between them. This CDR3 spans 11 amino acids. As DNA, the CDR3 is TGCAGCGGAGGGGGGGCCGAGACCCAGTACTTC. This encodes CSGGGAETQYF.

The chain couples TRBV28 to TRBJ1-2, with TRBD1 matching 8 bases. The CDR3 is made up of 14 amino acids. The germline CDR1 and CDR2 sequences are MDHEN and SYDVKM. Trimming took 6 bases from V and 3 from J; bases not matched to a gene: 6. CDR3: CASRLQGGDYGYTF. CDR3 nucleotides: TGTGCCAGCAGACTACAGGGGGGTGACTATGGCTACACCTTC.

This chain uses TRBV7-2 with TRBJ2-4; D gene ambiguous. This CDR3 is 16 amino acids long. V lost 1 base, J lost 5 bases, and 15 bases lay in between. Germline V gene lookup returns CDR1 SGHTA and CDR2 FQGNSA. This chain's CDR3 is CASSLGVSLRQNIQYF. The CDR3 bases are TGTGCCAGCAGCTTAGGAGTCTCCTTGCGGCAAAACATTCAGTACTTC.